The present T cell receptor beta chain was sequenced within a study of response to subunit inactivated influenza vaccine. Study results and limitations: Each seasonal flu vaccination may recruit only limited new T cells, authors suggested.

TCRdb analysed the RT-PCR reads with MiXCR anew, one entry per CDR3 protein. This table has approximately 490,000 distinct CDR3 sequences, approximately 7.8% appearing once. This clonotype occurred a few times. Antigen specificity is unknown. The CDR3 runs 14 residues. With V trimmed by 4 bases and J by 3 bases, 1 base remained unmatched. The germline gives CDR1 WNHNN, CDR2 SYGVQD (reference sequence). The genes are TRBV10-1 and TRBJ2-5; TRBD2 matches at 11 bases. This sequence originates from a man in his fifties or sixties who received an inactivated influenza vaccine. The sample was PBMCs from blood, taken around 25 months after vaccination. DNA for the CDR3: TGCGCCAGCAGTGCGACTAGCGGGGAAGAGACCCAGTACTTC. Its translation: CASSATSGEETQYF.